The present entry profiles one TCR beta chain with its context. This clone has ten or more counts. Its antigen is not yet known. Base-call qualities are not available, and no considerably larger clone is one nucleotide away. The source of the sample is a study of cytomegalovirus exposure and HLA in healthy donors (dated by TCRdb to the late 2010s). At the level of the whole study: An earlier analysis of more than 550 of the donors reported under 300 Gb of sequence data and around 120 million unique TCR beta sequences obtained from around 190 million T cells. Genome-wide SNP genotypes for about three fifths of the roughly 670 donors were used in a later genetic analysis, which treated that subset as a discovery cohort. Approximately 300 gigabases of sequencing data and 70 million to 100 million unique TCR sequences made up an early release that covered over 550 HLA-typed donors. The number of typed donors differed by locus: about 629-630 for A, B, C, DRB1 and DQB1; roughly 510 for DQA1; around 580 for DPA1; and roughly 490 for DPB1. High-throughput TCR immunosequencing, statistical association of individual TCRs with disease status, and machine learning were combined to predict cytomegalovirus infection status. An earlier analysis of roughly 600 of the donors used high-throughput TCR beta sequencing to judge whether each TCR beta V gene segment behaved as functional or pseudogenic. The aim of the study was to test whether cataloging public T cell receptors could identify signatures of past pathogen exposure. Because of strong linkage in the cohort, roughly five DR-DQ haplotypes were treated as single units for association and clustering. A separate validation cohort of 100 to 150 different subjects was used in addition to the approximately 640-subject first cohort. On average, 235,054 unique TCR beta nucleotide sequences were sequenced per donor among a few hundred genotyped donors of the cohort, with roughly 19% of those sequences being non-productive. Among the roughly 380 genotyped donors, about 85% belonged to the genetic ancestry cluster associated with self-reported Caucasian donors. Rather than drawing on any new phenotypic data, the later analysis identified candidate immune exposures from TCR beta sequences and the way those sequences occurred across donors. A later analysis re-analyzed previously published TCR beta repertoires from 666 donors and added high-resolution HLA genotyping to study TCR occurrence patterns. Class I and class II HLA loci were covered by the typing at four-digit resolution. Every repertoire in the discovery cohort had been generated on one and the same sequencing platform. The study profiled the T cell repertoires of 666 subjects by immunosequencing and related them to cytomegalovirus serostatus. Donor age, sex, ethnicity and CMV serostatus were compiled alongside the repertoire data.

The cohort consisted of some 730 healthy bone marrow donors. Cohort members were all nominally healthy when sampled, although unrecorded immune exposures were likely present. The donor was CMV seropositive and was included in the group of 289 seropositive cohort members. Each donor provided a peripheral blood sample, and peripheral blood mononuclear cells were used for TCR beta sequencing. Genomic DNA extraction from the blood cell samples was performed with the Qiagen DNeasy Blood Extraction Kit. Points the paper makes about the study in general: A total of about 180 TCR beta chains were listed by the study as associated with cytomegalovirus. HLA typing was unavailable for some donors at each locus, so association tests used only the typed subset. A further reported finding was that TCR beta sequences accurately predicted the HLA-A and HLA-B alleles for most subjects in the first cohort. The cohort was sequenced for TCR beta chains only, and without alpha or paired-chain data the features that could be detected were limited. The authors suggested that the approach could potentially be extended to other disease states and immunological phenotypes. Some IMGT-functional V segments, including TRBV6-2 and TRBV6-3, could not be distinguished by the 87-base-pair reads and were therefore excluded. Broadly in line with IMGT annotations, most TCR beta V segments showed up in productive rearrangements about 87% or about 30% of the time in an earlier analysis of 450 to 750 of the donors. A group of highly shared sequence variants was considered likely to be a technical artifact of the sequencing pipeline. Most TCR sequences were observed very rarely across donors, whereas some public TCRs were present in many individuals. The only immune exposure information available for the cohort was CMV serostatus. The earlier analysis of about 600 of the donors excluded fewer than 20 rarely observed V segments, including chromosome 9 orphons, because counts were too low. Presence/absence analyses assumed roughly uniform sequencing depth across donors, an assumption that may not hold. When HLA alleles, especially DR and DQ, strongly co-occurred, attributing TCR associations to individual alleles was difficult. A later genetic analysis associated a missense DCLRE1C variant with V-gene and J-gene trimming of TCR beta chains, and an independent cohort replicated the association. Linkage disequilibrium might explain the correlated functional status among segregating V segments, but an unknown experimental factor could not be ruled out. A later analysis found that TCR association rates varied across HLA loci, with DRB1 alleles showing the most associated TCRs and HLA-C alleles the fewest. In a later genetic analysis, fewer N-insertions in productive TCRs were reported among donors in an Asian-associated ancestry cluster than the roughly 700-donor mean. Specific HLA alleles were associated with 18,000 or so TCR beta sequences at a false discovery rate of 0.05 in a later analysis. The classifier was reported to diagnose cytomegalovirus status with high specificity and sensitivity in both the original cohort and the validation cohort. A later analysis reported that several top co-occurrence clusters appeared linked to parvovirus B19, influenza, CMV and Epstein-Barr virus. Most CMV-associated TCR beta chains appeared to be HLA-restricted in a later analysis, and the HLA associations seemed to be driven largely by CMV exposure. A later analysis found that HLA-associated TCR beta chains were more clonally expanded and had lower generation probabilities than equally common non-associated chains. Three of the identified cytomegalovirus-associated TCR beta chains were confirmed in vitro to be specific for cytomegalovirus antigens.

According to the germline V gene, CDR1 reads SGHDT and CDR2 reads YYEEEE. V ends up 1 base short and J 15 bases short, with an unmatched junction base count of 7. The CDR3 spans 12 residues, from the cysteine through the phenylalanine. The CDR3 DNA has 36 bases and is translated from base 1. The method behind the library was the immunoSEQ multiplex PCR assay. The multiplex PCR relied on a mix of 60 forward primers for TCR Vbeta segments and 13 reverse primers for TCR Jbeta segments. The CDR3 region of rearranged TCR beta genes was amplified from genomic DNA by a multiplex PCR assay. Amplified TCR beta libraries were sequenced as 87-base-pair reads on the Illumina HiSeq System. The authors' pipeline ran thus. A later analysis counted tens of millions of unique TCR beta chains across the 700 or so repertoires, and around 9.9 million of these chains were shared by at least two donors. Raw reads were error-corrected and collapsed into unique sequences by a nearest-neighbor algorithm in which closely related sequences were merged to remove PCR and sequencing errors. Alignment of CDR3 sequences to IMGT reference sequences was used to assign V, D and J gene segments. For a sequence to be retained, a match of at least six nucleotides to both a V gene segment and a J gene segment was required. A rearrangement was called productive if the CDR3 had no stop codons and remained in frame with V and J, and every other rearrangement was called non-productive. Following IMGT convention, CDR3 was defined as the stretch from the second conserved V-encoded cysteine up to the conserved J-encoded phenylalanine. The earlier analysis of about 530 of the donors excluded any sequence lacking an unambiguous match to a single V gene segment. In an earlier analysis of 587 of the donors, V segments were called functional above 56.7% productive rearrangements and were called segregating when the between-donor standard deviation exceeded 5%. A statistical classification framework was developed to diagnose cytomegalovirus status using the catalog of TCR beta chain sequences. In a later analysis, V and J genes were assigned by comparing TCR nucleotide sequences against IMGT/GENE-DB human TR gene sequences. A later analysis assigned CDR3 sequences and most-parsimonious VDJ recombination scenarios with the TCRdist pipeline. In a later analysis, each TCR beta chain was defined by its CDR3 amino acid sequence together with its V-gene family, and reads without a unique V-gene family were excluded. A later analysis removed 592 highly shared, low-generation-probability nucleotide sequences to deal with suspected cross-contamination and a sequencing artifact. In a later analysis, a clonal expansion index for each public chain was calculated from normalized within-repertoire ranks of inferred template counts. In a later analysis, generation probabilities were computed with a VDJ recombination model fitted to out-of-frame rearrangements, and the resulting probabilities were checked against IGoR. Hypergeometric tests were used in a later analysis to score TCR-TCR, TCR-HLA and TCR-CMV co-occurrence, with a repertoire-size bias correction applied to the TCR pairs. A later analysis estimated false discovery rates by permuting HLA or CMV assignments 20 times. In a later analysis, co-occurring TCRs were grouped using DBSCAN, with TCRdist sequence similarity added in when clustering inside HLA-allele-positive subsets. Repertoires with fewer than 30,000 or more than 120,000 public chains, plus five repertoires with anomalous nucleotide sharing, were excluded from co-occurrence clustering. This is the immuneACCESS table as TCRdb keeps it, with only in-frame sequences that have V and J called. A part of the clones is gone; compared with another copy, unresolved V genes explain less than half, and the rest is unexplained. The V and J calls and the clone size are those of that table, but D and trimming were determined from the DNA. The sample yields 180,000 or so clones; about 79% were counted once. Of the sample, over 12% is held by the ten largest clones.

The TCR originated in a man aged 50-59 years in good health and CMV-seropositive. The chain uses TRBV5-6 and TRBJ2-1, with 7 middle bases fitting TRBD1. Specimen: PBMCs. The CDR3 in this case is CASSLSTGVRFF. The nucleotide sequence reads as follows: TGTGCCAGCAGCTTGAGTACAGGGGTAAGGTTCTTC.